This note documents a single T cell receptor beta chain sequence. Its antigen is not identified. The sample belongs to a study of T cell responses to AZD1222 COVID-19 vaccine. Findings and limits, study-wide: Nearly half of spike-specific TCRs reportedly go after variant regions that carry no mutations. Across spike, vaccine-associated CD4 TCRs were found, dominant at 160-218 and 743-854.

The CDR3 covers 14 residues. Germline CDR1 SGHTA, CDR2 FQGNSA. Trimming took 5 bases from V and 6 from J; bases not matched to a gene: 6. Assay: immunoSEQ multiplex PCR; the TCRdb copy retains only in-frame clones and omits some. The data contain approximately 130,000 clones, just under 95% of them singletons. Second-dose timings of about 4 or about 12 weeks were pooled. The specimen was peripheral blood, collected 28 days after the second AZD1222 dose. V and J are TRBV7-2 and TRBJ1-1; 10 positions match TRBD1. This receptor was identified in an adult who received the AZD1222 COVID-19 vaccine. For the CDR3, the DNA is TGTGCCAGCAGCCCCCGGGACAGGGGCCCTGAAGCTTTCTTT. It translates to CASSPRDRGPEAFF.